This T cell receptor beta chain emerged from a study of vaccination and CD4 T cells after COVID-19. To note about this clonotype: The antigen is undetermined.

With the Oncomine TCR Beta short-read assay, DNA from cultured CD4+ T cells was sequenced. TCRdb reprocessed the PCR reads with MiXCR, giving one entry per CDR3 protein. The repertoire includes about 20,000 distinct CDR3 sequences, 35% to 40% of them detected once, and roughly 20% sits in the top ten. Noted treatment: roughly 11-day PBMC culture with coronavirus spike peptide pools or control peptides (ViraFEST assay). The TCR originated in a human donor who received a COVID-19 vaccine. The sample in question was CD4+ T cells from blood, cultured in vitro, obtained before SARS-CoV-2 vaccination.

The CDR3: CASTSLQTGSGANVLTF. DNA for the CDR3: TGTGCCAGTACCTCCCTTCAGACAGGCTCTGGGGCCAACGTCCTGACTTTC. This chain uses TRBV19 with TRBJ2-6; a possible D gene is TRBD1 (6 bases). The V gene's germline CDR1 is LNHDA and CDR2 SQIVND (reference sequence). V was shortened by 7 bases and J by 0 bases, with 16 bases between the two germline ends. This CDR3 comprises 17 residues.